These T cell receptor beta chains were read from a single sample in a study of cytomegalovirus exposure and HLA in healthy donors. Only in-frame clones appear in the TCRdb table, and some are missing; sequencing was by immunoSEQ multiplex PCR. The sample contains roughly 170,000 clones, roughly 79% of which appear only once. The sequenced material came from PBMCs. The receptor source for this set is a man between 25 and 39 years old in good health and CMV-seronegative. CDR3s include the opening cysteine and the closing phenylalanine or tryptophan. D genes are given only for firm matches. A clone size is listed for some rows: how often the clone was seen (once, few, many), or a class if it is expanded.

cdr3_length: 16; d_call: -; clone_size: -; j_call: TRBJ2-3; v_call: TRBV10-3; cdr3_nt: TGTGCCATCAGTTTGACAGGTGCGCTGAACACAGATACGCAGTATTTT; cdr3_aa: CAISLTGALNTDTQYF
cdr3_length: 16; d_call: TRBD2; clone_size: -; j_call: TRBJ2-7; v_call: TRBV7-9; cdr3_nt: TGTGCCAGCAGCCTACGGACCGGGACTAGCGGCTACGAGCAGTACTTC; cdr3_aa: CASSLRTGTSGYEQYF
cdr3_length: 13; d_call: -; clone_size: -; j_call: TRBJ1-2; v_call: TRBV7-6; cdr3_nt: TGTGCCAGCAGCTCCGGGACACACGATGGCTACACCTTC; cdr3_aa: CASSSGTHDGYTF
cdr3_length: 14; d_call: TRBD1; clone_size: -; j_call: TRBJ1-5; v_call: TRBV28; cdr3_nt: TGTGCCAGCATTGCGCCAGGGGGTGGTCAGCCCCAGCATTTT; cdr3_aa: CASIAPGGGQPQHF
cdr3_length: 16; d_call: TRBD1; clone_size: -; j_call: TRBJ2-6; v_call: TRBV5-4; cdr3_nt: TGTGCCAGCAGCTTGGGACAGGGTGTCGGGTCCAACGTCCTGACTTTC; cdr3_aa: CASSLGQGVGSNVLTF
cdr3_length: 16; d_call: TRBD2; clone_size: -; j_call: TRBJ2-4; v_call: TRBV5-8; cdr3_nt: TGTGCCAGCAGCCTCGGGACTAGCGGATCTAAAAACATTCAGTACTTC; cdr3_aa: CASSLGTSGSKNIQYF
cdr3_length: 15; d_call: -; clone_size: few; j_call: TRBJ2-3; v_call: TRBV5-1; cdr3_nt: TGCGCCAGCAGCTTGTGGACCCCAGGGGCAGATACGCAGTATTTT; cdr3_aa: CASSLWTPGADTQYF
cdr3_length: 15; d_call: TRBD2; clone_size: few; j_call: TRBJ2-5; v_call: TRBV15; cdr3_nt: TGTGCCACCAGCAGAGGTTCCGGGACTATGGAGACCCAGTACTTC; cdr3_aa: CATSRGSGTMETQYF
cdr3_length: 13; d_call: -; clone_size: few; j_call: TRBJ2-7; v_call: TRBV7-9; cdr3_nt: TGTGCCAGCAGCTTAGCCGACATTTCCGAGCAGTACTTC; cdr3_aa: CASSLADISEQYF
cdr3_length: 14; d_call: -; clone_size: -; j_call: TRBJ2-5; v_call: TRBV5-1; cdr3_nt: TGCGCCAGCAGGGGAGGAACCCACCAAGAGACCCAGTACTTC; cdr3_aa: CASRGGTHQETQYF
cdr3_length: 14; d_call: -; clone_size: -; j_call: TRBJ1-1; v_call: TRBV28; cdr3_nt: TGTGCCAGCAGTTATACAGCTTACCCAACTGAAGCTTTCTTT; cdr3_aa: CASSYTAYPTEAFF
cdr3_length: 14; d_call: -; clone_size: -; j_call: TRBJ1-4; v_call: TRBV5-1; cdr3_nt: TGCGCCAGCAGCTTGGATACTTTGAATGAAAAACTGTTTTTT; cdr3_aa: CASSLDTLNEKLFF
cdr3_length: 16; d_call: TRBD2; clone_size: -; j_call: TRBJ2-7; v_call: TRBV29-1; cdr3_nt: TGCAGCGTTGAAACTAGCGGGAGGATCGGATCCTACGAGCAGTACTTC; cdr3_aa: CSVETSGRIGSYEQYF
cdr3_length: 18; d_call: -; clone_size: -; j_call: TRBJ2-3; v_call: TRBV9; cdr3_nt: TGTGCCAGCAGCGTCCTGGGGTCGATCCAGGGGAGCACAGATACGCAGTATTTT; cdr3_aa: CASSVLGSIQGSTDTQYF
cdr3_length: 12; d_call: -; clone_size: -; j_call: TRBJ2-7; v_call: TRBV1; cdr3_nt: TGCACCGGGCCGGGACAGGTCCACGAGCAGTACTTC; cdr3_aa: CTGPGQVHEQYF
cdr3_length: 13; d_call: -; clone_size: once; j_call: TRBJ2-7; v_call: TRBV13; cdr3_nt: TGTGCCAGCAGCTCACGACAGACCTACGAGCAGTACTTC; cdr3_aa: CASSSRQTYEQYF
cdr3_length: 14; d_call: -; clone_size: -; j_call: TRBJ2-1; v_call: TRBV19; cdr3_nt: TGTGCCAGTAGTTCGGGACTCGAGATTAATGAGCAGTTCTTC; cdr3_aa: CASSSGLEINEQFF
cdr3_length: 14; d_call: -; clone_size: -; j_call: TRBJ2-7; v_call: TRBV11-2; cdr3_nt: TGTGCCACTCTCCGGAGGGGGCCGTCCTACGAGCAGTACTTC; cdr3_aa: CATLRRGPSYEQYF
cdr3_length: 15; d_call: -; clone_size: once; j_call: TRBJ1-2; v_call: TRBV7-2; cdr3_nt: TGTGCCAGCAGCCCAGCTAACGACAGAGGCTATGGCTACACCTTC; cdr3_aa: CASSPANDRGYGYTF
cdr3_length: 17; d_call: TRBD2; clone_size: -; j_call: TRBJ2-7; v_call: TRBV18; cdr3_nt: TGTGCCAGCTCACGTTCCGCGGGAGGCAAATCTAACTACGAGCAGTACTTC; cdr3_aa: CASSRSAGGKSNYEQYF
cdr3_length: 13; d_call: TRBD1; clone_size: -; j_call: TRBJ2-7; v_call: TRBV30; cdr3_nt: TGTGCCTGGAGTGGGACAGGGGGATACGAGCAGTACTTC; cdr3_aa: CAWSGTGGYEQYF
cdr3_length: 13; d_call: -; clone_size: -; j_call: TRBJ2-1; v_call: TRBV21-1; cdr3_nt: TGTGCCAGCAGCAAAGATTGGGGCCCTGAGCAGTTCTTC; cdr3_aa: CASSKDWGPEQFF